This TCR beta chain was captured by sequencing in a study of sequential checkpoint blockade in melanoma. Overall study context: Each arm's sequence ended with maintenance nivolumab.

The CDR3 has 20 residues. J was trimmed by 6 bases and V by 5 bases; bases with no gene match: 23. The germline V gene has CDR1 MNHEY and CDR2 SMNVEV (reference sequence). Some clones are missing from TCRdb's copy, which holds only in-frame ones; the method was immunoSEQ multiplex PCR. The sample includes approximately 23,000 clones, roughly 76% of them seen just once. The treatment here: randomized to nivolumab then ipilimumab (arm A) or the reverse (arm B). No patient had prior DNA-damaging chemotherapy. Sorted cells were live CD3+CD8+, lacking CD19 and CD56, from PBMCs. The source is a human donor with melanoma. The chain links TRBV27 to TRBJ1-5, with 9 bases identical to TRBD1. Sequencing was performed on CD8+ T cells sorted from blood (inferred from file names), taken from a patient given nivolumab and ipilimumab in sequence. CDR3 loop: CASSQTSGTGFPSVGQPQHF. The DNA for the CDR3 is TGTGCCAGCAGTCAGACGTCCGGGACAGGGTTCCCCTCCGTAGGTCAGCCCCAGCATTTT.